This TCR beta chain was identified during a study of T cell responses to AZD1222 COVID-19 vaccine. Across the whole study: Second-dose groups at about 4 or about 12 weeks were pooled. The study, taken as a whole, reports: Spike-specific TCR breadth rose after two AZD1222 doses, and depth rose as well. Among spike-specific TCRs, nearly half reportedly target unmutated variant regions. There were mostly white British donors and more females than males, and clonal diversity was possibly underestimated.

V lost 6 bases and J lost 8; bases outside the gene matches: 13. The CDR3 is 15 residues long. The germline V gene encodes CDR1 MNHEY and CDR2 SVGAGI. A remark on this clone: Its antigen is as yet unknown.

Assay used: immunoSEQ multiplex PCR; TCRdb lists only in-frame clones, some missing. In the table there are fewer than 130,000 clones, about 85% of which are singletons. Specimen: peripheral blood, collected on day 0 of AZD1222 vaccination. V is TRBV6-5 and J is TRBJ2-1, with 7 positions matching TRBD1. This clonotype was sampled from an adult in good health. Here the CDR3 reads CASSPTGDTVHEQFF. In nucleotides, the CDR3 is TGTGCCAGCAGCCCCACAGGGGACACAGTCCATGAGCAGTTCTTC.